These 20 T cell receptor beta chains came from one sample sequenced in a study of Graves' ophthalmopathy and Graves' hyperthyroidism. Using RNA transcripts, the TCR beta CDR3 regions were amplified. First-round RT-PCR employed HTBI primers, with a second-round multiplex PCR after it. One entry per CDR3 protein, called by TCRdb with MiXCR from the multiplex PCR reads. The sample holds approximately 210,000 distinct CDR3 sequences, 25% to 30% seen once. Specimen: peripheral blood. These receptors all stem from a middle-aged man with Graves' ophthalmopathy.

V gene TRBV15 combines with J gene TRBJ2-2; D possibly corresponds to TRBD1 (5 bases). CDR3 size: 14 residues. Germline CDR1 LNHNV, CDR2 YYDKDF (reference sequence). Trimming pared 3 bases from V and 3 bases from J, leaving 8 bases between. CDR3 nucleotides: TGTGCCACCAGCAGGGGGCCGCACACCGGGGAGCTGTTTTTT. This codes for CATSRGPHTGELFF. Filled out from reference TRBV15 and TRBJ2-2, the complete variable domain reads DAMVIQNPRYQVTQFGKPVTLSCSQTLNHNVMYWYQQKSSQAPKLLFHYYDKDFNNEADTPDNFQSRRPNTSFCFLDIRSPGLGDTAMYLCATSRGPHTGELFFGEGSRLTVL.

A few counts support this clonotype. The gene calls are TRBV6-2 or TRBV6-3 and TRBJ1-5; D remains ambiguous. With 8 bases removed from V and 9 bases from J, the gap between germline ends came to 5 bases. Germline V gene data show CDR1 as MNHEY and CDR2 as SVGEGT. This CDR3 has 9 residues. CDR3 sequence: CASEPPQHF. The CDR3 bases are TGTGCCAGCGAGCCGCCCCAGCATTTT.

This clonotype showed up many times. The chain joins TRBV28 to TRBJ2-5; TRBD1 aligns across 7 bases. Trimming at V came to 5 bases and at J to 6 bases, leaving 12 bases not matched to a gene. This CDR3 spans 15 amino acids. Germline V gene data show CDR1 as MDHEN and CDR2 as SYDVKM. The CDR3: CASSRTGDPLQTQYF. The CDR3, as DNA: TGTGCCAGCAGTCGTACAGGGGATCCTTTGCAGACCCAGTACTTC.

The genes are TRBV7-2 and TRBJ2-5; TRBD2 matches 12 bases. Losses at the gene ends were 4 bases for V and 5 bases for J; bases not matched to a gene: 8. Looked up from germline, CDR1 is SGHTA and CDR2 is FQGNSA. The CDR3 contains 16 residues. CDR3 nucleotide sequence: TGTGCCAGCAGCTCCCTAGCGGGAGGGCTGGGGGAGACCCAGTACTTC. Encoded protein: CASSSLAGGLGETQYF. Using reference TRBV7-2 and TRBJ2-5 for the parts outside the CDR3, the full variable domain is GAGVSQSPSNKVTEKGKDVELRCDPISGHTALYWYRQSLGQGLEFLIYFQGNSAPDKSGLPSDRFSAERTGGSVSTLTIQRTQQEDSAVYLCASSSLAGGLGETQYFGPGTRLLVL.

This clonotype has a count of ten or more. The chain couples TRBV6-5 to TRBJ2-7, with 9 positions matching TRBD1. Germline CDR1 is MNHEY and CDR2 is SVGAGI. The CDR3 contains 13 residues. With V trimmed by 0 bases and J by 6 bases, 0 bases remained unmatched. The chain's CDR3 is CASSYSDRGEQYF. CDR3 nucleotides: TGTGCCAGCAGTTACTCGGACAGGGGCGAGCAGTACTTC.

The chain has TRBV12-3 or TRBV12-4 and TRBJ1-1; perhaps TRBD1 as D (5 bases). Trimming took 8 bases from V and 12 from J, leaving 16 bases between them. CDR3 size: 11 residues. CDR3 coding DNA: TGTGCCAGCCGGGAAGACAGTGGGTCTTTCTTT. Translated, it gives CASREDSGSFF.

This rearrangement joins TRBV6-2 or TRBV6-3 to TRBJ1-1; D call uncertain. Trimming removed 6 bases from V and 1 base from J, with 18 bases in between. This CDR3 has 16 amino acids. CDR1 and CDR2 (germline): MNHEY, SVGEGT. Here the CDR3 DNA reads TGTGCCAGCAGGCCCCACATCCTGCCGAGGAACACTGAAGCTTTCTTT. The encoded protein is CASRPHILPRNTEAFF.

This clonotype was seen ten or more times. The chain carries TRBV12-3 or TRBV12-4 and TRBJ1-6, with 9 bases lining up with TRBD1. The CDR3 has 16 residues. Germline trimming cut 4 bases from V and 6 bases from J; bases unmatched to any gene: 7. For the CDR3, the DNA is TGTGCCAGCAGTTCTAAGTGGGGACAGGGTAATTCACCCCTCCACTTT. This gives the protein CASSSKWGQGNSPLHF.

The V call is TRBV12-3 or TRBV12-4, the J call TRBJ1-6, with D perhaps TRBD1 (5 bases). The CDR3 is 14 amino acids. Trimming took 6 bases from V and 9 from J, leaving 15 bases between them. CDR3 protein: CASRMTPGGSPLHF. The DNA of the CDR3 is TGTGCCAGCAGGATGACTCCTGGGGGTTCACCCCTCCACTTT.

At least ten counts were recorded for this clonotype. V and J are TRBV4-1 and TRBJ2-7, with D perhaps assigned TRBD1 or TRBD2 (5 bases each). Trimming pared 1 base from V and 4 bases from J, leaving 17 bases between. CDR3 length: 16 amino acids. From germline, CDR1 is MGHRA and CDR2 YSYEKL. CDR3 nucleotides: TGCGCCAGCAGCCAAGGATACGGGGCTCAGATATACGAGCAGTACTTC. Protein: CASSQGYGAQIYEQYF.

The V and J genes are TRBV6-2 or TRBV6-3 and TRBJ2-5, with 7 bases aligning to TRBD2. This CDR3 comprises 16 residues. The V gene's germline CDR1 is MNHEY and CDR2 SVGEGT. Trimming removed 2 bases from V and 3 bases from J; junction bases left unmatched: 9. The CDR3 DNA reads TGTGCCAGCAGTTACGCACTAGCGCCCCCGAAAGAGACCCAGTACTTC. As protein: CASSYALAPPKETQYF.

This clonotype was seen many times. This rearrangement joins TRBV5-1 to TRBJ2-7, with D maybe TRBD2 (5 bases). Germline CDR1 reads SGHRS; CDR2 reads YFSETQ. This CDR3 comprises 13 residues. Trimming took off 5 bases at V and 1 base at J, with 10 bases between the two ends. The CDR3 DNA reads as TGCGCCAGCAGAATCGAGGGATCCTACGAGCAGTACTTC. This codes for CASRIEGSYEQYF. The full variable domain, completed using reference TRBV5-1 and TRBJ2-7, is KAGVTQTPRYLIKTRGQQVTLSCSPISGHRSVSWYQQTPGQGLQFLFEYFSETQRNKGNFPGRFSGRQFSNSRSEMNVSTLELGDSALYLCASRIEGSYEQYFGPGTRLTVT.

This clonotype has a count of ten or more. This chain uses TRBV3-1 with TRBJ1-1; the D gene is possibly TRBD1 (6 bases). Germline lookup yields CDR1 LGHDT and CDR2 YNNKEL (reference sequence). V was cut by 3 bases and J by 3 bases, with 8 bases left in between. This CDR3 is built from 13 residues. CDR3 sequence: CASSQYRDTEAFF. CDR3 DNA: TGTGCCAGCAGCCAGTACAGGGACACTGAAGCTTTCTTT.

This clonotype was counted a single time. The chain joins TRBV28 to TRBJ1-5; weak D call: TRBD1 (6 bases). Germline values: CDR1 MDHEN, CDR2 SYDVKM. The CDR3 is made up of 16 amino acids. V lost 7 bases, J lost 7 bases, and 23 bases lay in between. The CDR3 region has the DNA TGTGCCAGCACCGATTGCAGTGGGGGCGCATGCCAGCCCCAGCATTTT. Protein sequence: CASTDCSGGACQPQHF.

This clonotype was observed a handful of times. This rearrangement joins TRBV12-3 or TRBV12-4 to TRBJ2-7; D is possibly TRBD2 (5 bases). With 2 bases removed from V and 3 bases from J, the gap between germline ends came to 8 bases. The CDR3 extends over 13 amino acids. The CDR3 region is CASSLFAGYEQYF. As DNA, the CDR3 is TGTGCCAGCAGTTTATTCGCGGGCTACGAGCAGTACTTC.

This clonotype was seen many times. The genes are TRBV28 and TRBJ1-2; 7 bases align to TRBD1. Germline lookup yields CDR1 MDHEN and CDR2 SYDVKM. The J segment lost 3 bases and the V segment lost 3 bases, leaving 13 bases of the junction unmatched. This CDR3 is built from 17 residues. The CDR3 loop is CASSLRVQGGMDYGYTF. The CDR3 region has the DNA TGTGCCAGCAGTTTGCGCGTCCAGGGGGGCATGGACTATGGCTACACCTTC.

The V gene is TRBV6-2 or TRBV6-3, the J gene TRBJ2-7, with 7 positions matching TRBD1. The germline CDR1 and CDR2 sequences are MNHEY and SVGEGT. The ends lost 6 bases at V and 5 bases at J; junction bases unmatched: 7. The CDR3 sequence is 13 residues long. CDR3 protein: CASRQQGINEQYF. CDR3 in DNA: TGTGCCAGCAGGCAACAGGGGATAAACGAGCAGTACTTC.

The chain links TRBV20-1 to TRBJ2-7, with 10 bases lining up with TRBD1. J lost 6 bases, V lost 0 bases, and 8 bases had no gene match. The CDR3 extends over 15 amino acids. Germline V lookup: CDR1 DFQATT, CDR2 SNEGSKA (reference sequence). CDR3 DNA sequence: TGCAGTGCTAGAGACACGAGGACAGGGGGAAGCGAGCAGTACTTC. Amino acids: CSARDTRTGGSEQYF.

The chain carries TRBV6-1 and TRBJ2-4; D is possibly TRBD1 (6 bases). The CDR3 is 11 amino acids. Germline V gene data show CDR1 as MNHNS and CDR2 as SASEGT. With 6 bases removed from V and 7 bases from J, the gap between germline ends came to 7 bases. Here the CDR3 DNA reads TGTGCCAGCAGCGACAGGAACATTCAGTACTTC. Translated: CASSDRNIQYF.

CDR3 region: CSARDPGVYGYTF. The CDR3 nucleotides are TGCAGTGCTAGAGATCCTGGGGTCTATGGCTACACCTTC. The chain is built from TRBV20-1 and TRBJ1-2, with unresolved D. Trimming removed 0 bases at V and 4 bases at J, with 9 bases between. Germline V gene data show CDR1 as DFQATT and CDR2 as SNEGSKA (reference sequence). The CDR3 sequence is 13 residues long.